Following are 29 T cell receptor beta chains from one sample sequenced in a study of T cell repertoires in cytomegalovirus infection. Via MiXCR, TCRdb re-called the reads, giving one row per CDR3 protein. The sample has about 240,000 distinct CDR3 sequences; about 12% are singletons. The sample comprised PBMCs. The receptors here all came from a human donor in good health (CMV status not recorded). Some clones in this sample may be carry-over from other donors' samples.

J is TRBJ2-5 and V is TRBV29-1, with 8 nucleotides matching TRBD1. The CDR3 runs 12 residues. Germline V CDR1 and CDR2: SQVTM, ANQGSEA. J was trimmed by 3 bases and V by 8 bases; bases with no gene match: 5. The CDR3 loop is CSIRTGKETQYF. The CDR3 DNA is TGCAGCATTCGGACAGGGAAAGAGACCCAGTACTTC.

At least ten counts were recorded for this clonotype. The chain combines TRBV5-4 with TRBJ1-1; D not certain. Looked up from germline, CDR1 is SGHNT and CDR2 is YYREEE (reference sequence). The V end was cut by 5 bases, the J end by 1 base, with 12 bases between. This CDR3 has 14 residues. The DNA of the CDR3 is TGTGCCAGCAGTCCTGGACCGAAGAACACTGAAGCTTTCTTT. It encodes CASSPGPKNTEAFF.

In DNA, the CDR3 is TGTGCCACCAGTGAACGTCAGGGGTCCGAGCAGTTCTTC. Residues: CATSERQGSEQFF. J is TRBJ2-1 and V is TRBV24-1; a weak D match, TRBD1 (6 bases). This CDR3 is 13 amino acids long. Germline V gene lookup returns CDR1 KGHDR and CDR2 SFDVKD. V gave up 4 bases and J gave up 10 bases, with 13 bases separating them.

This clonotype was found many times. The J gene is TRBJ2-3, the V gene TRBV29-1; TRBD1 might be the D (6 bases). V dropped 6 bases and J dropped 4 bases, with 17 bases sitting between them. Germline assignment: CDR1 SQVTM and CDR2 ANQGSEA. This CDR3 is built from 14 residues. The CDR3 sequence: CSVEPQGRADTQYF. For the CDR3, the DNA is TGCAGCGTGGAACCCCAGGGGCGGGCAGATACGCAGTATTTT.

This clonotype has at least ten counts. The J gene is TRBJ1-4, the V gene TRBV28; 7 bases fit TRBD1. V trimming: 6 bases; J trimming: 5 bases; junction bases outside the gene matches: 9. The CDR3 is 15 residues long. Germline values: CDR1 MDHEN, CDR2 SYDVKM. This chain's CDR3 is CASRVDRARNEKLFF. The CDR3, as DNA: TGTGCCAGCAGGGTTGACAGGGCGAGGAATGAAAAACTGTTTTTT.

The chain uses TRBV5-1 and TRBJ1-1, with a tentative D call TRBD1 (6 bases). Between the trimmed V and J ends, which lost 0 bases and 0 bases, there was a span of 9 bases. The CDR3 covers 15 residues. Germline V gene data show CDR1 as SGHRS and CDR2 as YFSETQ. The CDR3 DNA sequence: TGCGCCAGCAGCTTGGAGGGGGTTATGAACACTGAAGCTTTCTTT. Translating gives CASSLEGVMNTEAFF.

CDR3 in DNA: TGCAGTGCTAGAGATGGGGGGGGTGCTAACTATGGCTACACCTTC. It encodes CSARDGGGANYGYTF. The chain links TRBV20-1 to TRBJ1-2, with D tentatively TRBD1 (5 bases). V was pared by 0 bases and J by 0 bases, with 11 bases between. Germline CDR1 and CDR2: DFQATT and SNEGSKA (reference sequence). The CDR3 totals 15 residues.

This clonotype was seen ten or more times. The V and J genes are TRBV28 and TRBJ1-4; 7 bases line up with TRBD1. The CDR3 loop spans 14 amino acids. The V gene's germline CDR1 is MDHEN and CDR2 SYDVKM. V shed 6 bases and J 10 bases; nucleotides not matched to a gene: 11. This chain's CDR3 is CASSSGTATGKLFF. For the CDR3, the DNA is TGTGCCAGCAGCTCCGGGACAGCCACGGGAAAACTGTTTTTT.

This clonotype has ten or more counts. The V gene is TRBV7-6, the J gene TRBJ2-7; D call uncertain. This CDR3 spans 15 amino acids. Germline V lookup: CDR1 SGHVS, CDR2 FNYEAQ. V lost 5 bases, J lost 0 bases, and 14 bases lay in between. This CDR3 is CASSESSTHSYEQYF. Here the CDR3 DNA reads TGTGCCAGCAGCGAGAGTAGCACCCACTCCTACGAGCAGTACTTC.

This chain joins TRBV20-1 and TRBJ1-1; D perhaps matches TRBD1 (5 bases). There are 15 residues in the CDR3. Trimming took 5 bases from V and 7 from J, leaving 23 bases between them. Germline CDR1 DFQATT, CDR2 SNEGSKA (reference sequence). The DNA for the CDR3 is TGCAGTGCTCCGCCCCAGGGCTCTTATGGGGGTGAAGCTTTCTTT. Translating it yields CSAPPQGSYGGEAFF.

This clonotype has at least ten counts. The chain employs TRBV4-3 and TRBJ1-2, with 7 bases aligning to TRBD1. The CDR3 runs to 14 residues. Germline trimming cut 1 base from V and 6 bases from J; bases unmatched to any gene: 5. Germline assignment: CDR1 LGHNA and CDR2 YSLEER. Here the CDR3 DNA reads TGCGCCAGCAGCCAAGCATCTCAGGGGGATGGCTACACCTTC. Amino acid sequence: CASSQASQGDGYTF.

The chain combines TRBV3-1 with TRBJ1-1, with a tentative D call TRBD1 (6 bases). Germline V gene lookup returns CDR1 LGHDT and CDR2 YNNKEL (reference sequence). Deletions cut 3 bases from V and 3 bases from J, with 11 bases between. This CDR3 contains 14 residues. CDR3 loop: CASSHNRDHTEAFF. CDR3 bases: TGTGCCAGCAGCCACAACAGGGACCACACTGAAGCTTTCTTT. Based on the CDR3 plus reference TRBV3-1 and TRBJ1-1, the full variable domain is DTAVSQTPKYLVTQMGNDKSIKCEQNLGHDTMYWYKQDSKKFLKIMFSYNNKELIINETVPNRFSPKSPDKAHLNLHINSLELGDSAVYFCASSHNRDHTEAFFGQGTRLTVV.

This clonotype was observed at least ten times. This chain connects TRBV7-3 to TRBJ2-7; D call uncertain. The CDR3 is 15 amino acids. V was clipped by 2 bases and J by 2 bases, with 13 bases between them. Per germline, CDR1 SGHTA and CDR2 FQGTGA. CDR3 DNA: TGTGCCAGCAGCTTAGTAGGCCGGGCGACCTACGAGCAGTACTTC. Translated: CASSLVGRATYEQYF.

This clonotype was observed once. A much larger clone differs by one base, so this may be a read error. The chain combines TRBV25-1 with TRBJ1-1; weak D call: TRBD1 (5 bases). V lost 4 bases to trimming and J lost 11 bases, with 17 bases between them. The CDR3 covers 13 residues. The germline CDR1 and CDR2 sequences are MGHDK and SYGVNS. DNA of the CDR3: TGTGCCAGCAGTGTACTTACGGGCCGGGGGGCTTTCTTT. Translating gives CASSVLTGRGAFF.

This clonotype has a count of ten or more. The chain is built from TRBV6-2 or TRBV6-3 and TRBJ2-1; 9 positions agree with TRBD1. The CDR3 contains 15 residues. J was trimmed by 4 bases and V by 5 bases; bases with no gene match: 6. Germline assignment: CDR1 MNHEY and CDR2 SVGEGT. CDR3 residues: CASSQTGTGYNEQFF. The CDR3 DNA follows: TGTGCCAGCAGTCAAACCGGGACAGGGTACAATGAGCAGTTCTTC.

This clonotype occurred many times. The gene calls are TRBV28 and TRBJ2-7, with a possible D match to TRBD2 (6 bases). Trimming removed 2 bases at V and 10 bases at J, with 18 bases between. This CDR3 spans 14 amino acids. The germline V gene encodes CDR1 MDHEN and CDR2 SYDVKM. In DNA, the CDR3 is TGTGCCAGCAGTTTAGGGGGGTCCCTAGCGCTTCAGTACTTC. It specifies CASSLGGSLALQYF.

This clonotype was detected many times. The rearrangement links TRBV7-2 to TRBJ2-1; 8 nucleotides agree with TRBD1. Losses at the gene ends were 6 bases for V and 4 bases for J; bases not matched to a gene: 14. This CDR3 is built from 17 residues. The germline CDR1 and CDR2 sequences are SGHTA and FQGNSA. CDR3 residues: CASRPSGTGGVYNEQFF. CDR3 coding DNA: TGTGCCAGCAGGCCGTCTGGGACAGGTGGGGTTTACAATGAGCAGTTCTTC.

This clonotype was counted a few times. The rearrangement links TRBV7-3 to TRBJ2-1, with TRBD1 as a possible D gene (7 bases). This CDR3 has 15 residues. Germline loops: CDR1 SGHTA, CDR2 FQGTGA. The V gene lost 7 bases and the J gene lost 6 bases, with 19 bases spanning the gap. The CDR3 DNA sequence: TGTGCCAGCACCCCAGGGGGGACAGTTCGCAATGAGCAGTTCTTC. Translated: CASTPGGTVRNEQFF.

The table lists this clonotype with many counts. The chain joins TRBV7-9 to TRBJ1-5; no reliable D call. The CDR3 contains 16 residues. Trimming pared 2 bases from V and 2 bases from J, leaving 13 bases between. Looked up from germline, CDR1 is SEHNR and CDR2 is FQNEAQ (reference sequence). CDR3 residues: CASSLSGYGGNQPQHF. Here the CDR3 DNA reads TGTGCCAGCAGCTTATCCGGGTATGGGGGCAATCAGCCCCAGCATTTT.

This clonotype showed up just a few times. CDR3 bases: TGTGCCAGTAGTCCCCACACTAGTATCTACGAGCAGTACTTC. It codes for CASSPHTSIYEQYF. V gene TRBV19 combines with J gene TRBJ2-7, with D perhaps TRBD2 (5 bases). V was clipped by 5 bases and J by 3 bases, with 14 bases between them. Germline-derived CDR1 and CDR2 are LNHDA and SQIVND (reference sequence). CDR3 length equals 14 residues.

This clonotype was counted ten times or more. The chain joins TRBV7-9 to TRBJ1-1; D is unresolved. The CDR3 has 13 amino acids. Germline loops: CDR1 SEHNR, CDR2 FQNEAQ (reference sequence). V lost 5 bases and J lost 1, with 8 bases in between. CDR3 in amino acids: CASSQDWNTEAFF. In nucleotides, the CDR3 is TGTGCCAGCAGCCAAGACTGGAACACTGAAGCTTTCTTT.

This clonotype came up many times. The chain recombines TRBV7-2 with TRBJ2-7, with D perhaps matching TRBD2 (6 bases). Germline CDR1 reads SGHTA; CDR2 reads FQGNSA. V was clipped by 5 bases and J by 0 bases, with 11 bases between them. There are 14 residues in the CDR3. CDR3 in amino acids: CASSIGGRSYEQYF. The CDR3 nucleotides read TGTGCCAGCAGCATCGGGGGTCGCTCCTACGAGCAGTACTTC.

This clonotype was detected a few times. The chain has TRBV5-4 and TRBJ1-1, with D hard to call. V lost 3 bases and J 1 base, leaving 16 bases between the germline ends. The CDR3 sequence is 16 residues long. CDR1 and CDR2 (germline): SGHNT, YYREEE (reference sequence). The CDR3 loop is CASSSPGWDGNTEAFF. CDR3 nucleotides: TGTGCCAGCAGCTCCCCAGGATGGGATGGGAACACTGAAGCTTTCTTT.

This clonotype was seen ten or more times. The rearrangement joins TRBV7-2 to TRBJ2-1, with 8 bases fitting TRBD1. CDR3 length: 15 amino acids. Looked up from germline, CDR1 is SGHTA and CDR2 is FQGNSA. Trimming at V came to 6 bases and at J to 5 bases, leaving 9 bases not matched to a gene. The CDR3 spells CASSPGQGSHNEQFF. In nucleotides, the CDR3 is TGTGCCAGCAGTCCTGGACAGGGCAGCCACAATGAGCAGTTCTTC.

J is TRBJ2-5 and V is TRBV20-1; D ambiguous. Germline CDR1 DFQATT, CDR2 SNEGSKA (reference sequence). This CDR3 is built from 15 residues. The V end was cut by 1 base, the J end by 0 bases, with 12 bases between. The CDR3 here is CSARGIVRYQETQYF. CDR3 coding DNA: TGCAGTGCTAGAGGAATAGTCCGGTACCAAGAGACCCAGTACTTC.

This clonotype was counted many times. The chain carries TRBV15 and TRBJ2-7; 7 nucleotides line up with TRBD1. The CDR3 sequence is 15 residues long. Germline CDR1 LNHNV, CDR2 YYDKDF (reference sequence). The J segment lost 2 bases and the V segment lost 0 bases, leaving 4 bases of the junction unmatched. CDR3 region: CATSREGTVTYEQYF. CDR3 coding DNA: TGTGCCACCAGCAGAGAGGGGACAGTTACCTACGAGCAGTACTTC.

The genes are TRBV11-2 and TRBJ2-1; 14 positions agree with TRBD2. The CDR3 extends over 15 amino acids. Germline trimming cut 5 bases from V and 9 bases from J; bases unmatched to any gene: 6. The germline gives CDR1 SGHAT, CDR2 FQNNGV. For the CDR3, the DNA is TGTGCCAGCAGCCCGACTAGCGGGGGGGCTTTTGAGCAGTTCTTC. Translated, it gives CASSPTSGGAFEQFF.

The sample holds many counts of this clonotype. The rearrangement joins TRBV7-2 to TRBJ2-3; 8 nucleotides agree with TRBD2. CDR3 length: 15 amino acids. Germline V gene lookup returns CDR1 SGHTA and CDR2 FQGNSA. V dropped 2 bases and J dropped 5; count of bases not matched to a gene: 6. Here the CDR3 DNA reads TGTGCCAGCAGCTTAACGGGGGGGCTCCAAGATACGCAGTATTTT. It is translated as CASSLTGGLQDTQYF.

In this sample, this clonotype turned up many times. The CDR3 sequence: CASSPLRVGANVLTF. For the CDR3, the DNA is TGTGCCAGCAGCCCGCTACGTGTGGGGGCCAACGTCCTGACTTTC. The chain recombines TRBV7-2 with TRBJ2-6; D is undetermined. Trimming left V 5 bases short and J 4 bases short, with 12 bases between. Per the germline V gene, CDR1 is SGHTA and CDR2 is FQGNSA. CDR3 size: 15 residues.